This T cell receptor (beta chain) originates from a study of blood T cell repertoires in COVID-19 (TCRdb year 2020). Study-level background: Collaborator samples came from the United States, Italy and Spain and covered acute and convalescent phases of COVID-19. The material from the prospective study consisted of cDNA or gDNA derived from T cells, B-cell-depleted T cells, or PBMCs. Deeply sampled blood TCRbeta repertoires from subjects exposed to, actively infected with, or recovered from COVID-19 were included in the dataset. A freely available public database, intended as a resource for researchers studying the immune response to SARS-CoV-2, is where the repertoires were released. The samples were drawn from two sources: the first 160 participants of the ongoing ImmuneRACE study, and about 1,300 subjects contributed by 6 global collaborators. Sample metadata almost always included a de-identified subject ID, COVID-19 status, age in years and sex. HLA class I and class II types, where available, came from metadata supplied by the sample provider rather than from assay-based typing. Paper-wide results and their limitations: The amount of clinical and demographic metadata varied by source and participant and was provided uncurated.

The germline V gene (reference sequence) specifies WNHNN as CDR1 and SYGVQD as CDR2. The CDR3 runs 17 amino acids, cysteine and phenylalanine included. The kept DNA is CDR3 alone, 51 bases in frame from the first base. V is shortened by 0 bases, J by 4 bases, and the region joining them spans 17 bases. Participants in the prospective study were enrolled through a virtual design, were aged roughly 18 to 100 years, and lived in roughly 26 United States geographic areas. Cohort assignment in the prospective study relied on participant-reported clinical history from a screening survey and a study questionnaire. Recovered participants in ImmuneRACE Cohort 3 were defined by two consecutive negative NP/OP PCR tests, clearance by a healthcare professional, or resolution of symptoms. In the prospective study, whole blood, serum and a nasopharyngeal or oropharyngeal swab were collected from each participant by mobile phlebotomists. Over a roughly two-month period, participants in the prospective study had the option of providing additional blood draws and questionnaires. Prospective study blood samples were shipped either frozen or at room temperature before DNA extraction.

The immunoSEQ Assay, a bias-controlled multiplex PCR, was used to amplify TCRbeta CDR3 regions from genomic DNA. On the study's bioinformatics: The number of nucleated cells in each sample was estimated from the amplification of reference gene primers within the assay. Sequence reads were collapsed and filtered to measure the absolute abundance of every unique TCRbeta CDR3 rearrangement. Productive Simpson clonality was computed per sample as the square root of Simpson's diversity index over productive rearrangements. TCRdb stores this immuneACCESS table with in-frame sequences only. Part of the clones is absent; in the studies checked, under half of the shortfall reflects unresolved V genes, and no reason is known for the rest. The V and J calls and the clone size are those of that table, but D and trimming were determined from the DNA. The table for this sample lists approximately 210,000 clones; roughly 79% of them were counted only once. Of the sample, about 15% falls within the top ten clones.

This clone was observed a single time. Its binding antigen is unknown. No quality values exist for individual bases; no much larger clone is one base distant. The origin of this receptor is a middle-aged man who had recovered from COVID-19. The sequence joins TRBV10-1 to TRBJ2-3; the D gene is possibly TRBD2, with 6 bases matching. The sample consisted of PBMCs or T cells enriched from blood (not recorded which). The CDR3 loop reads CASSESQRATRPDTQYF. The DNA sequence is TGCGCCAGCAGTGAGTCTCAACGTGCGACTAGACCAGATACGCAGTATTTT.